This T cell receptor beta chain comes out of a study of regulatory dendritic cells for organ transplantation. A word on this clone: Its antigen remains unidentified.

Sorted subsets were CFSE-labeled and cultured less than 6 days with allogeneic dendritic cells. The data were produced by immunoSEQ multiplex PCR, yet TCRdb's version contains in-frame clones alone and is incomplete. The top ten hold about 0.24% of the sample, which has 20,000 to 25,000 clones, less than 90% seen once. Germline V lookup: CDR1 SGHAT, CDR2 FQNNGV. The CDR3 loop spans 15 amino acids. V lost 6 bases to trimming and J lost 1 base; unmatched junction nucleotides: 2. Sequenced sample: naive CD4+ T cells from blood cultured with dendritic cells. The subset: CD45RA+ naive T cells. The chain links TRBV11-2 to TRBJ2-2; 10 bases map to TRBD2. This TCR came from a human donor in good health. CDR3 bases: TGTGCCAGCAGTCGGACTAGCGGGAACACCGGGGAGCTGTTTTTT. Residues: CASSRTSGNTGELFF.